A selection of T cell receptor beta chains follows, all from one sample in a study of T cell responses to AZD1222 COVID-19 vaccine. Sequenced by immunoSEQ multiplex PCR; TCRdb stores in-frame clones only, minus some. The repertoire consists of about 90,000 clones, with 70% to 90% occurring once and the leading ten covering 5.5%. Sequencing was performed on peripheral blood, taken 28 days after the second AZD1222 dose. The receptors originated from an adult who received the AZD1222 COVID-19 vaccine. Each CDR3 is given with its conserved first and last residue. Each record gives: V gene, J gene, clone size, D gene, CDR3 protein, CDR3 DNA. A D gene is named only where the DNA matches it firmly. Expanded clones are given a class, and other clones once, few, many or no size at all.

TRBV7-9	TRBJ1-6	.	TRBD1	CASSITGVSPLHF	TGTGCCAGCAGCATAACAGGGGTGTCACCCCTCCACTTT
TRBV10-3	TRBJ1-2	.	.	CAISEPGQYGYTF	TGTGCCATCAGTGAACCCGGACAGTATGGCTACACCTTC
TRBV7-9	TRBJ1-1	.	.	CASSPPSGLNTEAFF	TGTGCCAGCAGCCCCCCGTCGGGCTTGAACACTGAAGCTTTCTTT
TRBV12-3/TRBV12-4	TRBJ1-5	.	.	CASSFGGPRHF	TGTGCCAGCAGTTTTGGGGGCCCCCGGCATTTT
TRBV6-1	TRBJ1-1	.	.	CASSDRGKMNTEAFF	TGTGCCAGCAGTGACAGGGGAAAGATGAACACTGAAGCTTTCTTT
TRBV7-2	TRBJ1-4	.	.	CASSPLSENNEKLFF	TGTGCCAGCAGCCCCCTGAGCGAGAATAATGAAAAACTGTTTTTT
TRBV5-1	TRBJ1-1	.	.	CASSVTADRAFF	TGCGCCAGCAGCGTGACAGCCGATCGGGCTTTCTTT
TRBV7-8	TRBJ2-1	.	TRBD1	CASSSGTGYYNEQFF	TGTGCCAGCAGTTCCGGGACAGGGTACTACAATGAGCAGTTCTTC
TRBV18	TRBJ1-3	.	.	CASSSGVSSGNTIYF	TGTGCCAGCTCATCGGGGGTTAGCTCTGGAAACACCATATATTTT
TRBV7-9	TRBJ1-1	.	.	CASSFSQGKAFF	TGTGCCAGCAGCTTTAGCCAAGGGAAAGCTTTCTTT
TRBV5-5	TRBJ1-5	once	.	CASSPSGGLGQPQHF	TGTGCCAGCAGCCCCTCTGGGGGTTTGGGGCAGCCCCAGCATTTT
TRBV27	TRBJ1-4	.	TRBD1	CASRDRGANEKLFF	TGTGCCAGCAGGGACAGGGGAGCTAATGAAAAACTGTTTTTT
TRBV27	TRBJ2-7	.	TRBD1	CASRDRGVEQYF	TGTGCCAGCAGGGACAGGGGCGTCGAGCAGTACTTC
TRBV18	TRBJ1-4	once	TRBD1	CASSPDRDFKEKLFF	TGTGCCAGCTCGCCAGACAGGGATTTTAAGGAAAAACTGTTTTTT
TRBV27	TRBJ2-2	.	TRBD1	CASTTHRGRSSTGELFF	TGTGCCAGCACCACTCACAGGGGGCGATCTTCCACCGGGGAGCTGTTTTTT
TRBV5-1	TRBJ2-3	.	TRBD2	CASSFAGGAGEYTQYF	TGCGCCAGCAGCTTCGCCGGGGGGGCGGGCGAGTATACGCAGTATTTT
TRBV10-3	TRBJ1-5	.	.	CAISERTEGQPQHF	TGTGCCATCAGTGAGCGGACAGAGGGGCAGCCCCAGCATTTT
TRBV4-1	TRBJ1-1	.	TRBD1	CASGTRGQPGSAEAFF	TGCGCCAGCGGCACTCGGGGACAGCCGGGGTCCGCTGAAGCTTTCTTT
TRBV7-2	TRBJ1-1	.	.	CASSFGGHTEAFF	TGTGCCAGCAGCTTCGGGGGCCACACTGAAGCTTTCTTT
TRBV4-3	TRBJ1-4	few	.	CASSQDRGGGEKLFF	TGCGCCAGCAGCCAAGATCGCGGGGGAGGCGAAAAACTGTTTTTT
TRBV7-9	TRBJ1-5	.	TRBD1	CASSHGQGGQPQHF	TGTGCCAGCAGCCACGGACAGGGCGGCCAGCCCCAGCATTTT
TRBV7-2	TRBJ1-5	.	TRBD1	CASSSRTGNQPQHF	TGTGCCAGCAGCTCCAGGACAGGTAATCAGCCCCAGCATTTT
TRBV6-1	TRBJ1-4	once	.	CASSEGGARNEKLFF	TGTGCCAGCAGTGAAGGGGGGGCCAGGAATGAAAAACTGTTTTTT
TRBV5-1	TRBJ2-2	.	TRBD1	CASSLPRDRANTGELFF	TGCGCCAGCAGCTTGCCCCGGGACAGGGCGAACACCGGGGAGCTGTTTTTT
TRBV5-1	TRBJ1-4	.	.	CASSFWGTNEKLFF	TGCGCCAGCAGCTTTTGGGGAACTAATGAAAAACTGTTTTTT
TRBV27	TRBJ1-6	.	TRBD1	CASSTGQHNSPLHF	TGTGCCAGCAGTACGGGACAGCATAATTCACCCCTCCACTTT
TRBV29-1	TRBJ1-1	.	.	CSVVFARAEAFF	TGCAGCGTTGTGTTCGCTAGGGCTGAAGCTTTCTTT
TRBV19	TRBJ2-7	.	.	CASSKFPKTGTYEQYF	TGTGCCAGTAGTAAATTCCCTAAGACGGGTACCTACGAGCAGTACTTC
TRBV6-5	TRBJ1-1	.	.	CASSSPGQGYTEAFF	TGTGCCAGCAGTTCGCCCGGCCAGGGGTACACTGAAGCTTTCTTT
TRBV9	TRBJ1-1	.	.	CASSRGGRQGTEAFF	TGTGCCAGCAGCCGGGGGGGTAGGCAGGGCACTGAAGCTTTCTTT
TRBV10-3	TRBJ1-5	.	.	CAISDIWGVGQPQHF	TGTGCCATCAGTGATATCTGGGGGGTAGGTCAGCCCCAGCATTTT
TRBV7-9	TRBJ2-7	.	.	CASSHGEGGSSYEQYF	TGTGCCAGCAGCCACGGAGAGGGGGGAAGCTCCTACGAGCAGTACTTC
TRBV4-1	TRBJ2-2	.	.	CASSPTTGHWELFF	TGCGCCAGCAGCCCGACCACAGGGCACTGGGAGCTGTTTTTT
TRBV7-9	TRBJ2-2	.	.	CASSLAVAGELFF	TGTGCCAGCAGCTTAGCAGTCGCCGGGGAGCTGTTTTTT
TRBV11-2	TRBJ2-7	.	.	CASNRGHREQYF	TGTGCCAGCAATCGGGGCCACAGAGAGCAGTACTTC
TRBV19	TRBJ1-5	medium-sized	TRBD1	CASAGGRALPQHF	TGTGCCAGTGCAGGGGGGCGGGCACTGCCCCAGCATTTT
TRBV6-1	TRBJ1-5	.	TRBD1	CASSDSRQGVQPQHF	TGTGCCAGCAGTGATTCCCGACAGGGGGTTCAGCCCCAGCATTTT
TRBV18	TRBJ1-4	.	.	CASSPGATNEKLFF	TGTGCCAGCTCCCCAGGGGCTACTAATGAAAAACTGTTTTTT
TRBV10-2	TRBJ2-7	.	.	CASLGFGSYEQYF	TGCGCCAGCTTAGGGTTTGGCTCCTACGAGCAGTACTTC
TRBV3-1/TRBV3-2	TRBJ1-2	.	.	CASSRLNREELGYTF	TGTGCCAGCAGCCGCCTGAACAGGGAAGAGCTTGGCTACACCTTC
TRBV6-2/TRBV6-3	TRBJ2-1	.	TRBD1	CASSPKTPTGVNEQFF	TGTGCCAGCAGCCCTAAGACCCCGACAGGGGTCAATGAGCAGTTCTTC
TRBV28	TRBJ1-1	.	.	CASSGGRGTEAFF	TGTGCCAGCAGTGGCGGCAGGGGTACTGAAGCTTTCTTT
TRBV6-1	TRBJ1-1	.	.	CASSEWQNTEAFF	TGTGCCAGCAGTGAATGGCAGAACACTGAAGCTTTCTTT
TRBV18	TRBJ1-4	.	.	CASSPLLQKRATNEKLFF	TGTGCCAGCTCACCCCTCCTGCAGAAGCGAGCAACTAATGAAAAACTGTTTTTT
TRBV12-3/TRBV12-4	TRBJ1-3	.	.	CASILLGGTIYF	TGTGCCAGCATCCTCTTGGGCGGCACCATATATTTT
TRBV4-1	TRBJ1-1	.	.	CASSQDSGVVGNTEAFF	TGCGCCAGCAGCCAAGATTCGGGGGTAGTGGGGAACACTGAAGCTTTCTTT
TRBV6-5	TRBJ1-4	.	.	CASRKDIATNEKLFF	TGTGCCAGCAGGAAGGACATCGCAACTAATGAAAAACTGTTTTTT
TRBV29-1	TRBJ1-4	.	.	CSVARKATNEKLFF	TGCAGCGTTGCGAGAAAAGCAACTAATGAAAAACTGTTTTTT
TRBV5-5	TRBJ1-2	.	TRBD1	CASSLVDGRGLGYTF	TGTGCCAGCAGCTTGGTTGATGGGAGGGGGCTCGGCTACACCTTC
TRBV4-1	TRBJ1-5	.	TRBD1	CASSLVGQDDQPQHF	TGCGCCAGCAGCCTTGTCGGACAGGACGATCAGCCCCAGCATTTT
TRBV7-9	TRBJ1-1	.	TRBD1	CASSWPGGISEAFF	TGTGCCAGCAGCTGGCCAGGGGGGATCTCTGAAGCTTTCTTT
TRBV29-1	TRBJ2-6	.	.	CSAGGSSGANVLTF	TGCAGCGCAGGGGGGAGCTCTGGGGCCAACGTCCTGACTTTC